Presented here are 23 T cell receptor beta chains from one specimen sequenced in a study of regulatory T cells in long-lasting Graves disease. Time point of the sample: newly diagnosed GD, antithyroid drugs for less than 3 months. The TCR library was made from RNA extracted from PBMCs. Relying on iRepertoire HTBI primers and Arm-PCR of CDR3 regions, the team built TCR beta libraries. TCRdb reprocessed the multiplex PCR reads via MiXCR and lists one record per CDR3 protein. The table has around 450,000 distinct CDR3 sequences, 15% to 20% seen once. The same data also went into a second study, on T cells in Graves' hyperthyroidism and ophthalmopathy.

Sequenced material: peripheral blood mononuclear cells (PBMCs), taken at new diagnosis, from a patient treated with antithyroid drugs. The receptors derive from a man aged 35 to 55 with Graves disease.

A remark on this clonotype: A read error may be the cause here, since a much bigger clone is one base away. The CDR3 is CASSAGALRGETKYF. The CDR3 DNA follows: TGTGCCAGCAGTGCAGGTGCTCTTAGGGGAGAGACCAAGTACTTC. The chain couples TRBV6-2 or TRBV6-3 to TRBJ2-5; the D call may be TRBD1 or TRBD2 (5 bases each). The CDR3 has 15 residues. Per the germline V gene, CDR1 is MNHEY and CDR2 is SVGEGT.

The rearrangement joins TRBV2 to TRBJ2-3; 11 bases fit TRBD2. V was clipped by 5 bases and J by 5 bases; unmatched bases: 9. Germline V gene data show CDR1 as SNHLY and CDR2 as FYNNEI. The CDR3 length is 16 residues. The CDR3 loop reads CASSLSTSGSVDTQYF. CDR3 sequence (DNA): TGTGCCAGCAGTCTTAGTACTAGCGGGAGTGTAGATACGCAGTATTTT.

This clonotype was seen a few times. The rearrangement joins TRBV6-1 to TRBJ1-3; D call uncertain. Trimming pared 8 bases from V and 0 bases from J, leaving 17 bases between. This CDR3 has 16 amino acids. Per the germline V gene, CDR1 is MNHNS and CDR2 is SASEGT. CDR3 nucleotides: TGTGCCAGCCGAGCGGATCGACTGAGCTCTGGAAACACCATATATTTT. This encodes CASRADRLSSGNTIYF.

This clonotype has only a few counts. This rearrangement joins TRBV28 to TRBJ2-3; possibly TRBD1 or TRBD2 for D (5 bases each). V was pared by 6 bases and J by 6 bases, with 13 bases between. This CDR3 region has 13 residues. From germline, CDR1 is MDHEN and CDR2 SYDVKM. DNA for the CDR3: TGTGCCAGCAGGCCGGGACCCTCGGATACGCAGTATTTT. Protein sequence: CASRPGPSDTQYF.

A few counts support this clonotype. Germline and junction disagree at one end, which may indicate a read error. J is TRBJ2-1 and V is TRBV20-1; 8 positions agree with TRBD1. Judging by the DNA end, TRBJ2-5 fits better; the J call may be wrong. CDR1 and CDR2 (germline): DFQATT, SNEGSKA (reference sequence). CDR3 size: 13 residues. Written as DNA, the CDR3 is TGCGGTGCTCCGGACAGGGCCCAAGAGACCCAGTACTTC. The encoded protein is CGAPDRAQETQYF.

At least ten counts were recorded for this clonotype. This chain links TRBV29-1 with TRBJ2-1; either TRBD1 or TRBD2 may fit D (5 bases each). Trimming removed 4 bases at V and 5 bases at J, with 12 bases between. The germline V gene has CDR1 SQVTM and CDR2 ANQGSEA. The CDR3 contains 13 residues. CDR3 coding DNA: TGCAGCGTTGGGGGACGGGATAACAATGAGCAGTTCTTC. Its protein product is CSVGGRDNNEQFF.

In this sample, this clonotype turned up many times. This chain links TRBV7-8 with TRBJ2-7; maybe TRBD1 (5 bases). V was pared by 1 base and J by 5 bases, with 9 bases between. Germline V gene data show CDR1 as SGHVS and CDR2 as FQNEAQ. The CDR3 contains 13 residues. This CDR3 reads CASSLVGAHEQYF. CDR3 in DNA: TGTGCCAGCAGCTTAGTAGGGGCGCACGAGCAGTACTTC. The whole variable domain, remainder taken from reference TRBV7-8 and TRBJ2-7, is GAGVSQSPRYKVAKRGQDVALRCDPISGHVSLFWYQQALGQGPEFLTYFQNEAQLDKSGLPSDRFFAERPEGSVSTLKIQRTQQEDSAVYLCASSLVGAHEQYFGPGTRLTVT.

The sample holds many counts of this clonotype. The chain joins TRBV7-3 to TRBJ2-1, with D hard to call. Trimming cost V 0 bases and J 6 bases, with 12 bases left between them. Per germline, CDR1 SGHTA and CDR2 FQGTGA. The CDR3 runs 15 residues. The CDR3 DNA sequence: TGTGCCAGCAGCTTAACAGGCGCAGAAGGCAATGAGCAGTTCTTC. This sequence encodes CASSLTGAEGNEQFF.

The gene calls are TRBV10-3 and TRBJ1-5; D gene unclear. Trimming cost V 2 bases and J 4 bases, with 12 bases left between them. CDR3 length: 15 residues. Germline values: CDR1 ENHRY, CDR2 SYGVKD. This chain's CDR3 is CAISEPGRGNQPQHF. Here the CDR3 DNA reads TGTGCCATCAGTGAGCCTGGACGGGGAAATCAGCCCCAGCATTTT.

This clonotype was seen ten or more times. The chain is built from TRBV20-1 and TRBJ2-3, with a possible D match to TRBD2 (5 bases). The CDR3 has 14 amino acids. Per germline, CDR1 DFQATT and CDR2 SNEGSKA (reference sequence). The germline V and J ends were trimmed by 6 bases and 1 base, with 14 bases remaining between them. CDR3 sequence (DNA): TGCAGTGCCACGAGAGGGTCCCGCACAGATACGCAGTATTTT. Translated: CSATRGSRTDTQYF.

The chain links TRBV11-2 to TRBJ2-5, with TRBD2 matching over 7 bases. The CDR3 is made up of 15 amino acids. The germline V gene has CDR1 SGHAT and CDR2 FQNNGV. V lost 5 bases to trimming and J lost 1 base; unmatched junction nucleotides: 7. CDR3 sequence (DNA): TGTGCCAGCAGCCGCGAGGGACTACCCCAAGAGACCCAGTACTTC. It yields the protein CASSREGLPQETQYF.

V usage is TRBV12-3 or TRBV12-4 and J usage is TRBJ1-2; D is unresolved. This CDR3 is 16 amino acids long. Trimming removed 0 bases at V and 4 bases at J, with 15 bases between. CDR3 coding DNA: TGTGCCAGCAGTTTAGCGCTCGCTCCGGTGGTCTATGGCTACACCTTC. This sequence encodes CASSLALAPVVYGYTF.

Of note for this clonotype: This could be a read error, since a much larger clone is one nucleotide away. The chain employs TRBV3-1 and TRBJ2-7, with 8 bases fitting TRBD2. With 4 bases clipped from V and 4 bases from J, the junction kept 6 bases outside the gene matches. Germline CDR1 and CDR2: LGHDT and YNNKEL (reference sequence). The CDR3 sequence is 14 residues long. The CDR3 sequence: CASSRLSGKYEQYF. The CDR3 DNA is TGTGCCAGCAGCCGACTTAGCGGGAAGTACGAGCAGTACTTC.

V usage is TRBV7-9 and J usage is TRBJ2-1; 8 nucleotides match TRBD2. CDR3 length: 15 amino acids. V lost 5 bases, J lost 6 bases, and 9 bases stayed unmatched. Germline CDR1 SEHNR, CDR2 FQNEAQ (reference sequence). CDR3 DNA sequence: TGTGCCAGCAGCCCGGGCGGGACTAGGAGCAATGAGCAGTTCTTC. This codes for CASSPGGTRSNEQFF.

V usage is TRBV9 and J usage is TRBJ2-3; no clear D gene. Germline lookup yields CDR1 SGDLS and CDR2 YYNGEE. The V end was cut by 0 bases, the J end by 3 bases, with 8 bases between. This CDR3 is built from 14 residues. The chain's CDR3 is CASSVDPKTDTQYF. The CDR3 bases are TGTGCCAGCAGCGTAGACCCTAAGACAGATACGCAGTATTTT.

The sample holds one count of this clonotype. This clone may be a read error of a much larger clone one base away. The chain combines TRBV7-8 with TRBJ1-2; D is undetermined. Germline lookup yields CDR1 SGHVS and CDR2 FQNEAQ. The CDR3 totals 13 residues. CDR3 region: CASSLYGVNGCTF. The CDR3 DNA reads as TGTGCCAGCAGCTTATACGGGGTGAATGGCTGCACCTTC.

The chain is built from TRBV9 and TRBJ2-2; the D gene is possibly TRBD1 (6 bases). Germline V lookup: CDR1 SGDLS, CDR2 YYNGEE. Trimming stripped 2 bases from V and 2 bases from J, with 10 bases between. The CDR3 has 15 amino acids. The CDR3 DNA sequence: TGTGCCAGCAGCGTGCAGGGGTCAAACACCGGGGAGCTGTTTTTT. This translates into CASSVQGSNTGELFF.

V and J are TRBV5-5 and TRBJ2-7; no reliable D call. Germline V gives CDR1 SGHKS, CDR2 YYEKEE (reference sequence). The ends were cut back, 4 bases at V and 5 bases at J, with 10 bases in the middle. The CDR3 is made up of 12 amino acids. The CDR3 loop reads CASSQTRNEQYF. The CDR3 nucleotides are TGTGCCAGCAGCCAAACCCGTAACGAGCAGTACTTC.

About this clonotype itself: A read error is possible here, since a much larger clone lies one base away. The chain carries TRBV5-1 and TRBJ2-1; D is uncertain. V lost 0 bases and J lost 10, with 17 bases in between. The CDR3 has 15 amino acids. CDR1 is SGHRS, CDR2 YFSETQ, per germline. This CDR3 reads CASSLEGSPEREQFF. The CDR3 coding sequence is TGCGCCAGCAGCTTGGAGGGATCCCCAGAGAGGGAGCAGTTCTTC.

A few counts support this clonotype. The chain combines TRBV7-2 with TRBJ2-3, with 10 bases that match TRBD1. This CDR3 region has 14 residues. CDR1 and CDR2 (germline): SGHTA, FQGNSA. The trim removed 4 bases at V and 8 bases at J, leaving 6 bases unmatched. Here the CDR3 reads CASSSDRGRGTQYF. In nucleotides, the CDR3 is TGTGCCAGCAGCTCCGACAGGGGGCGGGGTACGCAGTATTTT.

This clonotype was detected many times. The gene calls are TRBV5-1 and TRBJ2-1, with 7 bases matching TRBD2. CDR3 size: 15 residues. V gave up 6 bases and J gave up 7 bases; unmatched junction bases: 13. Germline lookup yields CDR1 SGHRS and CDR2 YFSETQ. CDR3 DNA sequence: TGCGCCAGCACCCGGGCGGGAGCGACCTGGAATGAGCAGTTCTTC. Translation gives CASTRAGATWNEQFF.

The chain couples TRBV14 to TRBJ2-7; 11 bases fit TRBD2. There are 15 residues in the CDR3. V lost 0 bases and J lost 2; bases outside the gene matches: 0. From germline, CDR1 is SGHDN and CDR2 FVKESK. CDR3 loop: CASSQETSGAYEQYF. The CDR3 region has the DNA TGTGCCAGCAGCCAAGAGACTAGCGGGGCCTACGAGCAGTACTTC. Full variable domain (missing parts from reference TRBV14 and TRBJ2-7): EAGVTQFPSHSVIEKGQTVTLRCDPISGHDNLYWYRRVMGKEIKFLLHFVKESKQDESGMPNNRFLAERTGGTYSTLKVQPAELEDSGVYFCASSQETSGAYEQYFGPGTRLTVT.

The V and J genes are TRBV11-2 and TRBJ2-1; a weak D match, TRBD2 (6 bases). Between the trimmed V and J ends, which lost 5 bases and 6 bases, there was a span of 14 bases. This CDR3 has 14 amino acids. Germline V gives CDR1 SGHAT, CDR2 FQNNGV. CDR3 sequence reads: CASSPWRGSNEQFF. The CDR3 region has the DNA TGTGCCAGCAGCCCCTGGCGGGGAAGCAATGAGCAGTTCTTC.